Listed below are T cell receptor beta chains from one sample, sequenced in a study of shared clonotypes between healthy human individuals. The data were produced by immunoSEQ multiplex PCR, yet TCRdb's version contains in-frame clones alone and is incomplete. Counted here are approximately 620,000 clones, about 96% occurring once; the ten biggest clones make up around 0.058%. Input material: naive CD4+ T cells sorted from blood. The receptor set was obtained from a woman aged 25 to 39 in good health. CDR3s include the opening cysteine and the closing phenylalanine or tryptophan. The D gene is left open where the match is weak. A row's size may be missing; if present it is once, few, many or a size class.

V	J	size	D	DNA	CDR3
TRBV19	TRBJ1-2	-	-	TGTGCCAGTTCCCGTTTGGGCGGAACAACCTCTAACTATGGCTACACCTTC	CASSRLGGTTSNYGYTF
TRBV5-5	TRBJ2-2	-	-	TGTGCCAGCAGCTCCCGGAGGGACACCGGGGAGCTGTTTTTT	CASSSRRDTGELFF
TRBV7-9	TRBJ1-4	-	-	TGTGCCAGCGCTCAGAGCAACCTTAATGAAAAACTGTTTTTT	CASAQSNLNEKLFF
TRBV27	TRBJ2-7	-	-	TGTGCCAGCAGCCGAAGTAGGAGGGGGACTTTAACCTACGAGCAGTACTTC	CASSRSRRGTLTYEQYF
TRBV7-3	TRBJ2-5	-	TRBD2	TGTGCCAGCAGCTTATTGGGCGGGAGCAAGACCCAGTACTTC	CASSLLGGSKTQYF
TRBV11-2	TRBJ2-1	once	TRBD2	TGTGCCAGCAGCTTACTCCGACTAGCCGGGTCCTACAATGAGCAGTTCTTC	CASSLLRLAGSYNEQFF
TRBV5-1	TRBJ1-4	-	-	TGCGCCAGCAGCGCCGGGACGGCCTATGAAAAACTGTTTTTT	CASSAGTAYEKLFF
TRBV5-1	TRBJ2-7	once	TRBD2	TGCGCCAGCAGCTTGGGTACTAGCGGGCCCTACGAGCAGTACTTC	CASSLGTSGPYEQYF
TRBV5-1	TRBJ2-1	-	-	TGCGCCAGCAGGGGCCTGTACCCACTCTACAATGAGCAGTTCTTC	CASRGLYPLYNEQFF
TRBV5-4	TRBJ1-4	few	-	TGTGCCAGCAGTTCGGGGAATTCTAATGAAAAACTGTTTTTT	CASSSGNSNEKLFF
TRBV30	TRBJ2-5	-	-	TGTGCCTGGGCATTCGGTGGCAGCCAAGAGACCCAGTACTTC	CAWAFGGSQETQYF
TRBV19	TRBJ2-1	-	TRBD2	TGTGCCAGTAGTCCCCTAGCGGGAAGCTCCTACAATGAGCAGTTCTTC	CASSPLAGSSYNEQFF
TRBV5-1	TRBJ2-2	-	TRBD1	TGCGCCAGCAGCTTGGGGGACAGGGTAGACACCGGGGAGCTGTTTTTT	CASSLGDRVDTGELFF
TRBV28	TRBJ2-7	-	-	TGTGCCAGCAGTAATGGGCCCCTCGAGCAGTACTTC	CASSNGPLEQYF
TRBV11-1	TRBJ2-7	-	TRBD2	TGTGCCAGCAGCCTGACTAGCGGGAGCGATACCTACGAGCAGTACTTC	CASSLTSGSDTYEQYF
TRBV4-1	TRBJ2-1	-	TRBD2	TGCGCCAGCAGCCAGGGGACGGATGCACTAGCGACTTACAATGAGCAGTTCTTC	CASSQGTDALATYNEQFF
TRBV5-1	TRBJ2-7	once	-	TGCGCCAGCAGCTCCCCCGACCACGAGCAGTACTTC	CASSSPDHEQYF
TRBV11-2	TRBJ1-3	-	-	TGTGCCAGCAGCTCGGGAGGAGGATCTGGAAACACCATATATTTT	CASSSGGGSGNTIYF
TRBV5-1	TRBJ2-2	-	-	TGCGCCAGCAGCTTGGGCGGGACAGTCACCGGGGAGCTGTTTTTT	CASSLGGTVTGELFF
TRBV28	TRBJ1-5	-	-	TGTGCCAGCAGTCCCCTAGGGGCAGGGTCAACTCTGCCCCAGCATTTT	CASSPLGAGSTLPQHF
TRBV11-2	TRBJ1-1	-	-	TGTGCCAGCAGCGCGGCGGGCGGGGGGACTGAAGCTTTCTTT	CASSAAGGGTEAFF
TRBV30	TRBJ2-3	-	TRBD2	TGTGCCTGGAGTCGGATAGCGGGCACCACAGATACGCAGTATTTT	CAWSRIAGTTDTQYF
TRBV5-1	TRBJ2-5	-	TRBD1	TGCGCCAGCAGTCTCGACGGGACAGGGAAAACCCAGTACTTC	CASSLDGTGKTQYF
TRBV5-1	TRBJ2-7	-	-	TGCGCCAGCACCTCTGCGGGTGGACACCACTACGAGCAGTACTTC	CASTSAGGHHYEQYF
TRBV28	TRBJ1-4	-	-	TGTGCCAGCATGGCGGATAATGAAAAACTGTTTTTT	CASMADNEKLFF
TRBV7-9	TRBJ2-7	-	-	TGTGCCAGCAGCTTGAGCGGGACATCCTACGAGCAGTACTTC	CASSLSGTSYEQYF
TRBV5-4	TRBJ2-7	-	TRBD2	TGTGCCAGCAGCACAACGAAACTAGCGGGGTTAGCCTACGAGCAGTACTTC	CASSTTKLAGLAYEQYF
TRBV7-3	TRBJ2-1	-	-	TGTGCCAGCAGCTTAAATCGCGATGAGCAGTTCTTC	CASSLNRDEQFF
TRBV7-9	TRBJ2-5	-	-	TGTGCCAGCAGCACCCTAGGAATTACGGAGACCCAGTACTTC	CASSTLGITETQYF
TRBV18	TRBJ1-2	-	-	TGTGCCAGCTCACCACTGGGCTTGACAGGAACCAACTATGGCTACACCTTC	CASSPLGLTGTNYGYTF
TRBV6-1	TRBJ2-5	-	TRBD1	TGTGCCAGCAGAGCCGGGACAGGGAGTTTTGAGCAGTACTTC	CASRAGTGSFEQYF
TRBV27	TRBJ2-1	-	-	TGTGCCAGCAGTCCCCCCCGCGGACTCGCCCGGTGGGGCAATGAGCAGTTCTTC	CASSPPRGLARWGNEQFF
TRBV7-9	TRBJ1-1	-	-	TGTGCCAGCAGCTTCCGGGACACTGAAGCTTTCTTT	CASSFRDTEAFF
TRBV5-1	TRBJ2-3	-	TRBD2	TGCGCCAGCAGCGTTAGCGGGAGTATAGATACGCAGTATTTT	CASSVSGSIDTQYF
TRBV11-2	TRBJ2-2	-	TRBD2	TGTGCCAGCAGCTTAGGGGGACTAGCGGGGTACACCGGGGAGCTGTTTTTT	CASSLGGLAGYTGELFF